This T cell receptor beta chain was profiled in a study of blood T cells in healthy people across ages. To note about this clonotype: Its antigen is not known.

Donors ranged from about 6 to 90 years old and were healthy Caucasians in Russia. Alongside a J-beta primer mix, a sample-barcoded 5' primer served in a second PCR lasting 7 to 11 cycles. TCRdb processed the 5' RACE reads anew with MiXCR; each CDR3 protein has one entry. Of over 1,500,000 distinct CDR3 sequences in the sample, approximately 50% were seen once. Study-wide results and limits: With age, beta diversity per million T cells declined roughly linearly, significantly by approximately 41. The study could not conclusively compare naive and antigen-experienced cells, given its unsorted PBMCs.

Input material: blood. This TCR derives from a woman in her forties in good health.

DNA of the CDR3: TGCGCCAGCAGCCAAGATCCCGCTGTTAACTATGGCTACACCTTC. As protein: CASSQDPAVNYGYTF. The chain links TRBV4-1 to TRBJ1-2; D is undetermined. Germline assignment: CDR1 MGHRA and CDR2 YSYEKL. The CDR3 loop spans 15 amino acids. V was shortened by 0 bases and J by 1 base, with 9 bases between the two germline ends.